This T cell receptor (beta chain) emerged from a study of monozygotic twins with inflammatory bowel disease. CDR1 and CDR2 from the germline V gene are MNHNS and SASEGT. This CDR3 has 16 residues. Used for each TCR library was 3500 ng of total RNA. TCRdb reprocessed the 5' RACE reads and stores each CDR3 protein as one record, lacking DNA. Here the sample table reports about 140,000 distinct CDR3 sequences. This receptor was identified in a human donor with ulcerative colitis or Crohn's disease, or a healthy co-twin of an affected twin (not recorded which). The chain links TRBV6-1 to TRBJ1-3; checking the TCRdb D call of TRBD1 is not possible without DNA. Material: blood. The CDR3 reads CASSEARQHSGNTIYF.